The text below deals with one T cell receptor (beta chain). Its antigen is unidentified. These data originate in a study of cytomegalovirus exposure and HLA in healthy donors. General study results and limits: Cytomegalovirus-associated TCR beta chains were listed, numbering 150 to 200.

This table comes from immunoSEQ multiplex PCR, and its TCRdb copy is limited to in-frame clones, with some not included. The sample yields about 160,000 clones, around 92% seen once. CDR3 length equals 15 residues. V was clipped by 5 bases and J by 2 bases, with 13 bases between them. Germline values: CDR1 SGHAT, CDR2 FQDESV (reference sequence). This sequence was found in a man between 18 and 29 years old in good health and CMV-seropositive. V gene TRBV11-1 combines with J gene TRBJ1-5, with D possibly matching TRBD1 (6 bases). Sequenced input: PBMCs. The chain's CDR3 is CASSPGRGGNQPQHF. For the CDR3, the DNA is TGTGCCAGCAGCCCCGGGAGGGGGGGCAATCAGCCCCAGCATTTT.